The 23 T cell receptor beta chains below come from one sample, sequenced in a study of blood T cell repertoires in COVID-19. Produced via immunoSEQ multiplex PCR; TCRdb's table is partial and in-frame only. There are under 300,000 clones in the sample; 88% occur only once, and roughly 0.8% lies in the top ten. Sequenced: peripheral blood. The source of these receptors is a woman aged 30 to 39 with acute or convalescent COVID-19.

This chain uses TRBV19 with TRBJ1-5, with D tentatively TRBD1 (6 bases). Trimming took off 4 bases at V and 1 base at J, with 11 bases between the two ends. The CDR3 sequence is 15 residues long. The germline CDR1 and CDR2 sequences are LNHDA and SQIVND (reference sequence). CDR3 residues: CASSSIGQSNQPQHF. The CDR3 DNA is TGTGCCAGTAGTAGTATCGGACAGAGCAATCAGCCCCAGCATTTT.

Only a few counts were recorded for this clone. The chain recombines TRBV19 with TRBJ1-1; 7 positions match TRBD1. This CDR3 contains 13 residues. CDR1 and CDR2 (germline): LNHDA, SQIVND (reference sequence). V was pared by 3 bases and J by 3 bases, with 1 base of the junction left unmatched. CDR3 in amino acids: CASSITGDTEAFF. The CDR3 region has the DNA TGTGCCAGTAGTATCACAGGGGACACTGAAGCTTTCTTT.

The J gene is TRBJ2-5, the V gene TRBV7-2, with 8 bases fitting TRBD2. The V segment lost 3 bases and the J segment 7 bases; nucleotides outside the gene matches: 13. Germline values: CDR1 SGHTA, CDR2 FQGNSA. The CDR3 sequence is 16 residues long. The CDR3 is CASSFTGTRFFGTQYF. The CDR3 coding sequence is TGTGCCAGCAGCTTTACCGGGACTAGATTTTTCGGGACCCAGTACTTC.

V gene TRBV11-3 combines with J gene TRBJ2-1; the D is unclear. Trimming left V 1 base short and J 5 bases short, with 6 bases between. Germline assignment: CDR1 SGHNT and CDR2 YENEEA. This CDR3 has 13 amino acids. Here the CDR3 reads CASSLGANNEQFF. CDR3 coding DNA: TGTGCCAGCAGCTTAGGGGCTAACAATGAGCAGTTCTTC.

The chain is built from TRBV2 and TRBJ2-5, with 8 positions matching TRBD1. CDR3 length: 14 amino acids. Losses at the gene ends were 7 bases for V and 9 bases for J; bases not matched to a gene: 13. The V gene's germline CDR1 is SNHLY and CDR2 FYNNEI. CDR3 in amino acids: CASKRRDRGGAQYF. The CDR3 DNA is TGTGCCAGCAAGCGACGTGACAGGGGCGGCGCCCAGTACTTC.

The chain uses TRBV12-5 and TRBJ1-4; tentatively, D is TRBD1 (5 bases). CDR1 is LGHNT, CDR2 FRNRAP, per germline. The CDR3 covers 14 residues. V lost 1 base, J lost 5 bases, and 8 bases lay in between. As DNA, the CDR3 is TGTGCTAGTGGTTTGGGACAGCAAAATGAAAAACTGTTTTTT. Amino acids: CASGLGQQNEKLFF.

The V and J genes are TRBV9 and TRBJ2-1, with 13 positions matching TRBD2. The trim removed 0 bases at V and 7 bases at J, leaving 7 bases unmatched. Germline V gene lookup returns CDR1 SGDLS and CDR2 YYNGEE. This CDR3 contains 17 residues. CDR3 bases: TGTGCCAGCAGCGTAGAGTCTCCGGGACTAGCGGGGAATGAGCAGTTCTTC. It codes for CASSVESPGLAGNEQFF.

The chain is built from TRBV6-2 or TRBV6-3 and TRBJ2-1; the match to TRBD1 covers 9 bases. The V gene's germline CDR1 is MNHEY and CDR2 SVGEGT. The CDR3 loop spans 16 amino acids. V gave up 2 bases and J gave up 3 bases; unmatched junction bases: 5. As DNA, the CDR3 is TGTGCCAGCAGTTACCCACAGGGGGCAATCTACAATGAGCAGTTCTTC. Translation: CASSYPQGAIYNEQFF.

This clone came up once. The rearrangement links TRBV24-1 to TRBJ1-2, with 10 bases fitting TRBD1. The germline V gene encodes CDR1 KGHDR and CDR2 SFDVKD. Trimming removed 9 bases from V and 6 bases from J; junction bases left unmatched: 6. This CDR3 has 13 amino acids. The CDR3 spells CATRQGAGDGYTF. The CDR3 region has the DNA TGTGCCACCCGACAGGGGGCCGGGGATGGCTACACCTTC.

The chain employs TRBV7-6 and TRBJ2-3, with D tentatively TRBD1 (6 bases). CDR1 and CDR2 (germline): SGHVS, FNYEAQ. Trimming removed 5 bases from V and 0 bases from J, with 15 bases in between. The CDR3 spans 16 residues. CDR3 loop: CASSPHRVTSTDTQYF. CDR3 DNA: TGTGCCAGCAGCCCCCACAGGGTTACTAGCACAGATACGCAGTATTTT. The variable domain in full, completed from reference TRBV7-6 and TRBJ2-3, reads GAGVSQSPRYKVTKRGQDVALRCDPISGHVSLYWYRQALGQGPEFLTYFNYEAQQDKSGLPNDRFSAERPEGSISTLTIQRTEQRDSAMYRCASSPHRVTSTDTQYFGPGTRLTVL.

The chain uses TRBV7-9 and TRBJ2-1; D not resolved. Germline CDR1 is SEHNR and CDR2 is FQNEAQ (reference sequence). With 5 bases removed from V and 13 bases from J, the gap between germline ends came to 18 bases. The CDR3 loop spans 13 amino acids. The chain's CDR3 is CASSPPWATDQFF. DNA of the CDR3: TGTGCCAGCAGCCCGCCCTGGGCGACGGATCAGTTCTTC.

This chain joins TRBV2 and TRBJ1-1, with 7 bases aligning to TRBD1. This CDR3 comprises 15 residues. After removal of 5 bases from V and 5 bases from J, the junction contained 11 bases not matched to a gene. Germline loops: CDR1 SNHLY, CDR2 FYNNEI. The CDR3 here is CASSKDRVSVTEAFF. The CDR3 DNA reads TGTGCCAGCAGTAAAGACAGGGTTAGTGTTACTGAAGCTTTCTTT.

The rearrangement joins TRBV12-3 or TRBV12-4 to TRBJ1-1; D unclear. The ends were cut back, 0 bases at V and 7 bases at J, with 6 bases in the middle. This CDR3 is built from 12 residues. The CDR3 here is CASSLARYEAFF. CDR3 nucleotide sequence: TGTGCCAGCAGTTTAGCTCGGTATGAAGCTTTCTTT.

This chain links TRBV9 with TRBJ1-1; the D is unclear. Germline V gene data show CDR1 as SGDLS and CDR2 as YYNGEE. The V end lost 2 bases, the J end lost 0 bases, and 8 bases lay between the germline ends. There are 14 residues in the CDR3. DNA of the CDR3: TGTGCCAGCAGCGTTCGGTCCTTGAACACTGAAGCTTTCTTT. Its translation is CASSVRSLNTEAFF.

This clone was recorded once. The genes are TRBV19 and TRBJ2-7; 7 bases agree with TRBD2. With 4 bases clipped from V and 2 bases from J, the junction kept 2 bases outside the gene matches. Germline values: CDR1 LNHDA, CDR2 SQIVND (reference sequence). The CDR3 consists of 13 residues. CDR3 DNA sequence: TGTGCCAGTAGTAGCGGGAGTCCCTACGAGCAGTACTTC. It yields the protein CASSSGSPYEQYF.

This chain joins TRBV19 and TRBJ1-1; TRBD1 is a possible D gene (5 bases). With 8 bases removed from V and 0 bases from J, the gap between germline ends came to 10 bases. Germline loops: CDR1 LNHDA, CDR2 SQIVND (reference sequence). The CDR3 consists of 13 residues. DNA of the CDR3: TGTGCCAGTGGGCAGGGAATGAACACTGAAGCTTTCTTT. Translation: CASGQGMNTEAFF.

About this clone: This sample includes further DNA sequences coding for the same CDR3. In DNA form, the CDR3 reads TGTGCCAGCAGCGTCGGGGCGGGATCCTACGAGCAGTACTTC. It codes for CASSVGAGSYEQYF. The rearrangement joins TRBV9 to TRBJ2-7; perhaps TRBD2 as D (6 bases). CDR1 and CDR2 from the germline V gene are SGDLS and YYNGEE. The CDR3 spans 14 residues. The ends were cut back, 2 bases at V and 1 base at J, with 10 bases in the middle.

This rearrangement joins TRBV6-6 to TRBJ2-3; 7 bases are a match to TRBD2. Per the germline V gene, CDR1 is MNHNY and CDR2 is SVGAGI (reference sequence). The junction had 18 bases not matched to a gene; V was cut back by 5 bases and J by 4 bases. CDR3 size: 18 residues. The CDR3 DNA is TGTGCCAGCAGTCGCGCGAGCGCCGTAGCGGGTATTTCAGATACGCAGTATTTT. Its protein product is CASSRASAVAGISDTQYF.

Turning to this clone: One end of the junction does not line up with germline, which may come from a read error. Here the CDR3 DNA reads TGTGCCAGCAGCCTAGCCGGGACAGGGGTCTCATATGGCTACACCTTC. It yields the protein CASSLAGTGVSYGYTF. The chain employs TRBV7-2 and TRBJ1-2; TRBD1 agrees at 10 bases. Germline CDR1 and CDR2: SGHTA and FQGNSA. This CDR3 spans 16 amino acids.

The genes are TRBV27 and TRBJ2-7; D not resolved. Germline V gene sequence: CDR1 MNHEY, CDR2 SMNVEV (reference sequence). This CDR3 region has 15 residues. V lost 2 bases, J lost 0 bases, and 11 bases lay in between. The CDR3 coding sequence is TGTGCCAGCAGTTTAACTAACCCGAGCTCCTACGAGCAGTACTTC. Its translation is CASSLTNPSSYEQYF.

The V call is TRBV5-4, the J call TRBJ1-2, with 9 bases matching TRBD1. The trim removed 0 bases at V and 7 bases at J, leaving 4 bases unmatched. The CDR3 sequence is 14 residues long. Germline assignment: CDR1 SGHNT and CDR2 YYREEE (reference sequence). The CDR3 sequence is CASSLAGTGFGYTF. The CDR3 DNA reads TGTGCCAGCAGCTTGGCCGGGACAGGGTTTGGCTACACCTTC. Full variable domain (missing parts from reference TRBV5-4 and TRBJ1-2): ETGVTQSPTHLIKTRGQQVTLRCSSQSGHNTVSWYQQALGQGPQFIFQYYREEENGRGNFPPRFSGLQFPNYSSELNVNALELDDSALYLCASSLAGTGFGYTFGSGTRLTVV.

This chain joins TRBV7-8 and TRBJ2-7; possibly TRBD2 for D (5 bases). The V end lost 0 bases, the J end lost 1 base, and 13 bases lay between the germline ends. The CDR3 is made up of 16 amino acids. From germline, CDR1 is SGHVS and CDR2 FQNEAQ. CDR3 protein: CASSLARAPGSYEQYF. CDR3 DNA sequence: TGTGCCAGCAGCTTAGCGCGGGCTCCAGGTTCCTACGAGCAGTACTTC.

J is TRBJ2-1 and V is TRBV7-2, with D possibly being TRBD1 (6 bases). Germline values: CDR1 SGHTA, CDR2 FQGNSA. Trimming pared 4 bases from V and 9 bases from J, leaving 16 bases between. The CDR3 totals 14 residues. CDR3 sequence (DNA): TGTGCCAGCAGCTCGCGGGCAGGGGCAGGTGAGCAGTTCTTC. Translation: CASSSRAGAGEQFF. Complete variable domain (other parts from reference TRBV7-2 and TRBJ2-1): GAGVSQSPSNKVTEKGKDVELRCDPISGHTALYWYRQSLGQGLEFLIYFQGNSAPDKSGLPSDRFSAERTGGSVSTLTIQRTQQEDSAVYLCASSSRAGAGEQFFGPGTRLTVL.